Presented here are 5 T cell receptor beta chains from one specimen sequenced in a study of response to subunit inactivated influenza vaccine. TCRdb reprocessed the RT-PCR reads with MiXCR, giving one entry per CDR3 protein. The repertoire holds about 540,000 distinct CDR3 sequences, with 12% to 15% as singletons. Sequenced material: PBMCs from blood, taken roughly 12 days after vaccination. These receptors were taken from a man aged 50 or older who received an inactivated influenza vaccine.

The chain carries TRBV29-1 and TRBJ2-5; the match to TRBD2 covers 12 bases. Germline V lookup: CDR1 SQVTM, CDR2 ANQGSEA. The V segment lost 6 bases and the J segment 2 bases; nucleotides outside the gene matches: 7. The CDR3 extends over 15 amino acids. The CDR3 nucleotides read TGCAGCGTGAAGACTAGCGGGAGTAGGCAAGAGACCCAGTACTTC. Translating it yields CSVKTSGSRQETQYF. Complete variable domain (other parts from reference TRBV29-1 and TRBJ2-5): SAVISQKPSRDICQRGTSLTIQCQVDSQVTMMFWYRQQPGQSLTLIATANQGSEATYESGFVIDKFPISRPNLTFSTLTVSNMSPEDSSIYLCSVKTSGSRQETQYFGPGTRLLVL.

The rearrangement joins TRBV5-1 to TRBJ1-1; the D gene is possibly TRBD1 (5 bases). The CDR3 runs 13 residues. The germline V gene encodes CDR1 SGHRS and CDR2 YFSETQ. Trimming pared 7 bases from V and 1 base from J, leaving 11 bases between. The CDR3 DNA reads TGCGCCAGCCGTCTACAGGAGAACACTGAAGCTTTCTTT. Its translation: CASRLQENTEAFF.

V and J are TRBV7-9 and TRBJ2-1; no reliable D call. The CDR3 has 12 residues. Deletions cut 0 bases from V and 10 bases from J, with 7 bases between. Germline V gives CDR1 SEHNR, CDR2 FQNEAQ (reference sequence). This CDR3 reads CASSLAQVEQFF. CDR3 bases: TGTGCCAGCAGCTTAGCCCAGGTCGAGCAGTTCTTC.

The chain combines TRBV3-1 with TRBJ2-3, with D possibly TRBD2 on 6 matching bases. Germline V gene data show CDR1 as LGHDT and CDR2 as YNNKEL (reference sequence). The CDR3 is 13 amino acids. Trimming took 2 bases from V and 4 from J, leaving 7 bases between them. The CDR3 spells CASSQWEADTQYF. In nucleotides, the CDR3 is TGTGCCAGCAGCCAATGGGAGGCAGATACGCAGTATTTT.

Only a few counts were recorded for this clonotype. The chain couples TRBV12-3 or TRBV12-4 to TRBJ1-1; tentatively, D is TRBD1 (5 bases). Trimming took 8 bases from V and 10 from J, leaving 14 bases between them. There are 11 residues in the CDR3. The CDR3 spells CASVGPAGAFF. The DNA of the CDR3 is TGTGCCAGCGTGGGGCCGGCGGGAGCTTTCTTT.